Reported below is one T cell receptor beta chain. Its target is unknown. One end of the junction does not line up with germline, which may come from a read error. This sample is part of a study of cytomegalovirus exposure and HLA in healthy donors. General study results and limits: No immune exposure information besides CMV serostatus was available.

CDR3 length: 13 residues. Germline CDR1 SGHTA, CDR2 FQGTGA. PCR primers comprised 60 Vbeta and 13 Jbeta primers. Only in-frame clones appear in the TCRdb table, and some are missing; sequencing was by immunoSEQ multiplex PCR. The sample spans around 100,000 clones; the ten largest clones claim less than 4.5%. Sample: PBMCs. V gene TRBV7-3 combines with J gene TRBJ2-5, with no clear D. The receptor's source is a man aged 25-45 years in good health and CMV-seronegative. The CDR3 here is CASSSWPQQTQYF. CDR3 DNA sequence: TGTGCCAGCAGCTCCTGGCCCCAACAGACCCAGTACTTC.